The rows below give T cell receptor beta chains drawn from one sample of a study of cytomegalovirus exposure and HLA in healthy donors. The protocol was immunoSEQ multiplex PCR, while the TCRdb copy is restricted to in-frame clones and leaves out a portion. Its listing shows about 160,000 clones. What was sequenced was PBMCs. These receptors were obtained from a young man in good health and CMV-seronegative. The CDR3 runs from the conserved cysteine through the conserved F or W. Each record gives: V gene, D gene, J gene, CDR3 protein, CDR3 DNA. D genes are given only for firm matches.

TRBV5-1	NA	TRBJ1-5	CASSLFGSNQPQHF	TGCGCCAGCAGCTTGTTCGGTTCGAATCAGCCCCAGCATTTT
TRBV7-8	TRBD2	TRBJ2-3	CASSLVAGVSDTQYF	TGTGCCAGCAGCCTGGTGGCGGGAGTGTCAGATACGCAGTATTTT
TRBV11-2	TRBD2	TRBJ2-3	CASSLEPQGLAGADTQYF	TGTGCCAGCAGCTTAGAACCCCAGGGACTAGCGGGAGCCGATACGCAGTATTTT
TRBV7-8	TRBD2	TRBJ2-1	CASSPSSGTAYNEQFF	TGTGCCAGCAGCCCGTCTAGCGGGACTGCCTACAATGAGCAGTTCTTC
TRBV9	TRBD2	TRBJ2-1	CASSTQAGAYNEQFF	TGTGCCAGCAGCACCCAAGCGGGGGCCTACAATGAGCAGTTCTTC
TRBV5-1	TRBD2	TRBJ2-2	CASSLEAGAGGELFF	TGCGCCAGCAGCTTGGAGGCGGGAGCCGGCGGGGAGCTGTTTTTT
TRBV6-5	NA	TRBJ1-1	CASSYSGGPNTEAFF	TGTGCCAGCAGTTACTCGGGAGGCCCGAACACTGAAGCTTTCTTT
TRBV29-1	NA	TRBJ1-2	CSVGGDYGYTF	TGCAGCGTAGGGGGGGACTATGGCTACACCTTC
TRBV5-1	NA	TRBJ2-1	CASSSGSGLPYNEQFF	TGCGCCAGCAGCTCCGGGTCGGGACTCCCCTACAATGAGCAGTTCTTC
TRBV6-6	TRBD1	TRBJ1-1	CASRNDRGTEAFF	TGTGCCAGCAGGAACGACAGGGGCACTGAAGCTTTCTTT
TRBV2	TRBD1	TRBJ2-7	CASSRTGGFSYEQYF	TGTGCCAGCAGCAGGACAGGGGGCTTTTCCTACGAGCAGTACTTC
TRBV2	NA	TRBJ2-2	CASRKGLDTGELFF	TGTGCCAGTCGAAAGGGACTGGACACCGGGGAGCTGTTTTTT
TRBV7-9	TRBD1	TRBJ1-1	CASSLGISTGDYTEAFF	TGTGCCAGCAGCTTGGGTATTAGTACAGGGGATTACACTGAAGCTTTCTTT
TRBV6-5	NA	TRBJ1-4	CASSSGGMWEKLFF	TGTGCCAGCAGTTCGGGAGGGATGTGGGAAAAACTGTTTTTT
TRBV7-8	NA	TRBJ2-7	CASSPRQRLLTYEQYF	TGTGCCAGCAGCCCCAGACAGCGACTCTTAACCTACGAGCAGTACTTC
TRBV5-1	NA	TRBJ1-1	CASSLVGALNPEAFF	TGCGCCAGCAGCTTGGTTGGGGCATTAAACCCTGAAGCTTTCTTT
TRBV4-3	TRBD2	TRBJ2-1	CASSQRSGSSYNEQFF	TGCGCCAGCAGCCAACGAAGCGGGAGCTCCTACAATGAGCAGTTCTTC
TRBV2	NA	TRBJ2-2	CATPVANTGELFF	TGTGCCACCCCAGTCGCGAACACCGGGGAGCTGTTTTTT
TRBV19	NA	TRBJ2-7	CASSVRDSSYEQYF	TGTGCCAGTAGTGTCCGGGACTCCTCCTACGAGCAGTACTTC
TRBV14	NA	TRBJ2-5	CASSHWGEQETQYF	TGTGCCAGCAGCCATTGGGGCGAACAAGAGACCCAGTACTTC
TRBV7-9	TRBD2	TRBJ2-7	CASGTSDSYEQYF	TGTGCCTCTGGGACTAGCGACTCCTACGAGCAGTACTTC